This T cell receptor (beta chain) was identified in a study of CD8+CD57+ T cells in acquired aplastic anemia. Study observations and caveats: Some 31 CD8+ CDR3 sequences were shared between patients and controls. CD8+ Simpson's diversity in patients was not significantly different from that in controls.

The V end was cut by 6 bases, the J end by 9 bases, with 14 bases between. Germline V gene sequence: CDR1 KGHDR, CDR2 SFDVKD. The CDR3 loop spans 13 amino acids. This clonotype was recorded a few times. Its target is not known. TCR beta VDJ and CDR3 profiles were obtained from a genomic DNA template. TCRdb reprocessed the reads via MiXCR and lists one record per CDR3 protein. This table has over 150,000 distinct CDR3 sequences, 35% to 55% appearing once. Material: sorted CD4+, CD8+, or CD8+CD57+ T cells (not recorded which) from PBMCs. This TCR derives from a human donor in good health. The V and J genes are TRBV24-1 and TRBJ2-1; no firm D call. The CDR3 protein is CATSLRLGSEQFF. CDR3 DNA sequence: TGTGCCACCAGTCTTCGGCTCGGTAGTGAGCAGTTCTTC.